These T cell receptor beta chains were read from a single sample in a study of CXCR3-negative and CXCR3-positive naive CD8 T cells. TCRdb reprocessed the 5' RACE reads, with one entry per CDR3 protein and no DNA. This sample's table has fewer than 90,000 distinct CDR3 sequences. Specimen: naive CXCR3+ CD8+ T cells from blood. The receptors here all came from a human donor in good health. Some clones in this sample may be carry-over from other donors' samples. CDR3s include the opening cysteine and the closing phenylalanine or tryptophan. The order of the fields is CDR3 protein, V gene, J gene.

CASSPVTNSPEAFF,TRBV9,TRBJ1-1
CASSLIANEQYF,TRBV7-9,TRBJ2-7
CASSIFPDSDNEQFF,TRBV19,TRBJ2-1
CASSQVPSGGHEQFF,TRBV4-3,TRBJ2-1
CASISRSRTGELFF,TRBV7-9,TRBJ2-2
CATSRERAPTDTQYF,TRBV15,TRBJ2-3
CASSPSFLHNEQFF,TRBV18,TRBJ2-1
CASSRGSGTEAFF,TRBV6-5,TRBJ1-1
CASSLEGSQTQYF,TRBV7-6,TRBJ2-5
CASSLRSGFYEQYF,TRBV28,TRBJ2-7
CASSLGGPGQSNTGELFF,TRBV7-9,TRBJ2-2
CASSSGFEQFF,TRBV11-3,TRBJ2-1
CASSPPDGQLTGELFF,TRBV18,TRBJ2-2
CSVEEDREDYNEQFF,TRBV29-1,TRBJ2-1
CASSILPDRANTEAFF,TRBV19,TRBJ1-1
CSVLIVGQVETQYF,TRBV29-1,TRBJ2-5
CSVEPGYSHNEQFF,TRBV29-1,TRBJ2-1
CATSRSPQIDNEQFF,TRBV15,TRBJ2-1
CASSLDMWTGFENEQFF,TRBV11-2,TRBJ2-1
CASSEEEGAQKGYTF,TRBV2,TRBJ1-2
CASSFRLAGGDSYEQYF,TRBV28,TRBJ2-7
CASSLDGSGGAGSDGELFF,TRBV7-8,TRBJ2-2